This TCR beta chain emerged from a study of blood T cell repertoires in COVID-19. Study information: Sources were T cells, B-cell-depleted T cells, or PBMCs; the material itself was cDNA or gDNA.

The protocol was immunoSEQ multiplex PCR, while the TCRdb copy is restricted to in-frame clones and leaves out a portion. The sample lists 150,000 or so clones; 84% were seen once. V lost 3 bases and J lost 10, with 10 bases in between. This CDR3 is 12 amino acids long. This receptor was identified in a woman aged 60-75 years with acute or convalescent COVID-19. The sequencing input was peripheral blood. The chain is built from TRBV12-3 or TRBV12-4 and TRBJ2-1, with a weak D call TRBD1 (6 bases). CDR3 loop: CASSLTGREQFF. Written as DNA, the CDR3 is TGTGCCAGCAGTTTGACAGGCCGGGAGCAGTTCTTC.